The T cell receptor beta chain under discussion was sequenced for a study of blood T cells in healthy people across ages. It was with a sample-barcoded 5' primer and a J-beta primer mix that a second PCR of about 6 to 12 cycles was run. Tagging of each cDNA molecule was performed by a template-switch adaptor with 12 random nucleotides. TCRdb re-derived calls from the 5' RACE reads in MiXCR, one entry per CDR3 protein. The data show roughly 790,000 distinct CDR3 sequences, around 40% seen once. This clonotype was found a few times. CDR3 length equals 14 residues. V shed 5 bases and J 9 bases; nucleotides not matched to a gene: 9. Germline V gene lookup returns CDR1 DFQATT and CDR2 SNEGSKA (reference sequence). Every donor contributed about 10 milliliters of peripheral blood by blood draw.

Material for sequencing was blood. The J gene is TRBJ2-1, the V gene TRBV20-1; 11 bases are a match to TRBD2. The TCR originated in a woman aged 55 to 70 in good health. The DNA of the CDR3 is TGCAGTGCTCCGACTAGCGGGGTGTTCCTTGAGCAGTTCTTC. Its protein product is CSAPTSGVFLEQFF.